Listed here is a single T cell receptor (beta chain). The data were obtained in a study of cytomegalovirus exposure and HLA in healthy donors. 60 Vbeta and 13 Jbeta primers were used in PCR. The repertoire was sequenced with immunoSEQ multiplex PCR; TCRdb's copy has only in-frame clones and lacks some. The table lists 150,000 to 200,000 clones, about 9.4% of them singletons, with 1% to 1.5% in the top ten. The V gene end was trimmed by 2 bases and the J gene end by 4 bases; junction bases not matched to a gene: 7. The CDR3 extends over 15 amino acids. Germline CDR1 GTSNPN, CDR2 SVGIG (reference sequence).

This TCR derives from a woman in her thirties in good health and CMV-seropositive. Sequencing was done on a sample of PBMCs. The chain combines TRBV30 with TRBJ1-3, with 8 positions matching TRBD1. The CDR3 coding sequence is TGTGCCTGGAGTCGGTCAGGGGGCTGGGGAAACACCATATATTTT. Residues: CAWSRSGGWGNTIYF.